These 2 T cell receptor beta chains originate from one sample sequenced in a study of metastatic and nonmetastatic thyroid tumors. TCRdb reanalyzed the PCR reads with MiXCR. The table records around 89,000 clones, under 15% of them present only once. No patient received treatment before thyroid surgery. Sequencing was performed on blood. These receptors were taken from a female donor with papillary thyroid cancer or a benign thyroid nodule (not recorded which). Some clones in this sample may be carry-over from other donors' samples.

This clone was counted at least ten times. The chain joins TRBV20-1 to TRBJ1-5; 7 nucleotides agree with TRBD1. Unmatched junction bases numbered 5, after V lost 2 bases and J lost 4 bases. Germline CDR1 and CDR2: DFQATT and SNEGSKA (reference sequence). CDR3 length: 14 amino acids. CDR3 in amino acids: CSARRDSRNQPQHF. CDR3 sequence (DNA): TGCAGTGCTAGACGGGACAGTCGAAATCAGCCCCAGCATTTT.

This clone was seen ten or more times. The chain uses TRBV6-1 and TRBJ1-4; D remains ambiguous. The CDR3 totals 14 residues. V dropped 2 bases and J dropped 7 bases, with 11 bases sitting between them. Germline loops: CDR1 MNHNS, CDR2 SASEGT. The CDR3 sequence: CASSELGVAEKLFF. The CDR3 DNA is TGTGCCAGCAGTGAACTTGGGGTTGCTGAAAAACTGTTTTTT.